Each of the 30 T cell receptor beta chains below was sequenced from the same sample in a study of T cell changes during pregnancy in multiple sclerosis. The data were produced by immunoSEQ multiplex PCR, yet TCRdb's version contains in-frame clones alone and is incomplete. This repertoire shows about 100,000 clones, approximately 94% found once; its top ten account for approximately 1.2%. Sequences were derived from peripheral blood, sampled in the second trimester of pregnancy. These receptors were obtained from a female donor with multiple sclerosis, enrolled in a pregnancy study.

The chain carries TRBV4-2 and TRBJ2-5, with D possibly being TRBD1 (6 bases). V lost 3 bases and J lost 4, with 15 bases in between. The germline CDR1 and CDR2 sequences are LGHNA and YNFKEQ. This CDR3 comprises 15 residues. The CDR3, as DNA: TGTGCCAGCAGCCAGGCCGGACAGCCTCTAGAGACCCAGTACTTC. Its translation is CASSQAGQPLETQYF.

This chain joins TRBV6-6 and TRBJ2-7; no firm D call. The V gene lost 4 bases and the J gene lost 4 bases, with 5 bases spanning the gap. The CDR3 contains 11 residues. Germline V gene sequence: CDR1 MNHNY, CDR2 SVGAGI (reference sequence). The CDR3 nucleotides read TGTGCCAGCAGTTCCCTTTACGAGCAGTACTTC. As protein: CASSSLYEQYF.

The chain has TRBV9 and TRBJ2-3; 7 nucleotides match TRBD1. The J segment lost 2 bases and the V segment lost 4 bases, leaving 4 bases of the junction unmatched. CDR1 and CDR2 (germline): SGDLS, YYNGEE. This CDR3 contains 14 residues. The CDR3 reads CASSFGQDTDTQYF. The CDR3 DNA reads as TGTGCCAGCAGCTTCGGACAGGACACAGATACGCAGTATTTT.

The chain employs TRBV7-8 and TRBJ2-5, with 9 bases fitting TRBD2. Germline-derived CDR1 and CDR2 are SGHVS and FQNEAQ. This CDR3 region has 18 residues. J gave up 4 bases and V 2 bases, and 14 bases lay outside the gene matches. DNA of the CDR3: TGTGCCAGCAGCTTACCGATTAAGGCGGGGGGGCCAGCAGAGACCCAGTACTTC. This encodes CASSLPIKAGGPAETQYF.

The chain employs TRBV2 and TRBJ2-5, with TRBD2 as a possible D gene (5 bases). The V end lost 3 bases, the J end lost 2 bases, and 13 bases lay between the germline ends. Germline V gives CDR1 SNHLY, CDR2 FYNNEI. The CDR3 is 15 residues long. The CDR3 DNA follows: TGTGCCAGCAGTGAGGCCGACACGGGGCAAGAGACCCAGTACTTC. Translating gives CASSEADTGQETQYF. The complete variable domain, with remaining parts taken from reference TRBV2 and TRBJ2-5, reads EPEVTQTPSHQVTQMGQEVILRCVPISNHLYFYWYRQILGQKVEFLVSFYNNEISEKSEIFDDQFSVERPDGSNFTLKIRSTKLEDSAMYFCASSEADTGQETQYFGPGTRLLVL.

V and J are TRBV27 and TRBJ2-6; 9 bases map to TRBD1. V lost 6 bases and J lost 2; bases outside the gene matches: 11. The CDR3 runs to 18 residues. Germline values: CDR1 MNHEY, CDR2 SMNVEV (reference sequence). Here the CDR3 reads CASSLRDRAQTGANVLTF. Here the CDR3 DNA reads TGTGCCAGCAGCCTTCGGGACAGGGCCCAGACTGGGGCCAACGTCCTGACTTTC.

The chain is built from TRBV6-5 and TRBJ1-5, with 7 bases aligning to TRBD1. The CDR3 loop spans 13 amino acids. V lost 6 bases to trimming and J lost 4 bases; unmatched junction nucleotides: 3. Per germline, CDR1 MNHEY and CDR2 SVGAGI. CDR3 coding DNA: TGTGCCAGCAGCCGACAGGGAAATCAGCCCCAGCATTTT. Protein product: CASSRQGNQPQHF.

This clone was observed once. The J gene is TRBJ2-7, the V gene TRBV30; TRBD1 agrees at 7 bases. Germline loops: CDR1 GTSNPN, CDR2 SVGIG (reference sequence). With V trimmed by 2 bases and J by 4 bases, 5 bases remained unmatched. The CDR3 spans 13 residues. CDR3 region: CAWSQGVWYEQYF. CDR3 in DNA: TGTGCCTGGAGTCAGGGGGTCTGGTACGAGCAGTACTTC.

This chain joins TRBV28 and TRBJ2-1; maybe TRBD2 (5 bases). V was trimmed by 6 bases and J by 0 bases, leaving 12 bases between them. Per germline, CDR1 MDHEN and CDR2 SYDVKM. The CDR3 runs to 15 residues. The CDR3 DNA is TGTGCCAGCAGCCTACTAGGGAGCTCCTACAATGAGCAGTTCTTC. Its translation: CASSLLGSSYNEQFF. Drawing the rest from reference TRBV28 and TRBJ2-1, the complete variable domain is DVKVTQSSRYLVKRTGEKVFLECVQDMDHENMFWYRQDPGLGLRLIYFSYDVKMKEKGDIPEGYSVSREKKERFSLILESASTNQTSMYLCASSLLGSSYNEQFFGPGTRLTVL.

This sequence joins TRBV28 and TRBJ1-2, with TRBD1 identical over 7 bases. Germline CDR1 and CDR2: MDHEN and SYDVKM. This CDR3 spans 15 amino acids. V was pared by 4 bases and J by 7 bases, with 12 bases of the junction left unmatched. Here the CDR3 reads CASSSPGGIGAGYTF. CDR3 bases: TGTGCCAGCAGTTCCCCAGGGGGGATAGGGGCTGGCTACACCTTC.

In nucleotides, the CDR3 is TGTGCCAGCAGCTCCGGAGGCGACACTGAAGCTTTCTTT. Translation gives CASSSGGDTEAFF. V usage is TRBV9 and J usage is TRBJ1-1; no reliable D call. Trimming removed 4 bases from V and 3 bases from J, with 10 bases in between. Germline V CDR1 and CDR2: SGDLS, YYNGEE. This CDR3 is built from 13 residues.

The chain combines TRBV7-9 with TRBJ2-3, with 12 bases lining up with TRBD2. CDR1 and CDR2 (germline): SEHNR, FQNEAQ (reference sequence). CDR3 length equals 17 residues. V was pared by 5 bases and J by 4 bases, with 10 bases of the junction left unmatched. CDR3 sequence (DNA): TGTGCCAGCAGCGGATCACTAGCGGGAGGAAGCTCAGATACGCAGTATTTT. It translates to CASSGSLAGGSSDTQYF.

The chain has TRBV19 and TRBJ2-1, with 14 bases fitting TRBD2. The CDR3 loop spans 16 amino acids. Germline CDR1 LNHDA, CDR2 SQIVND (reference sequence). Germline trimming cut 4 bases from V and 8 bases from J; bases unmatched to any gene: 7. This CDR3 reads CASSTRAGLAGDEQFF. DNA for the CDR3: TGTGCCAGTAGTACCCGCGCGGGACTAGCGGGAGATGAGCAGTTCTTC.

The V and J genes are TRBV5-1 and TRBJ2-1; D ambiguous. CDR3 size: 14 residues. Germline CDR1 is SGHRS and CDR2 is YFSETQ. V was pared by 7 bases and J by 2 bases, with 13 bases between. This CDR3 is CASAMIPPYNEQFF. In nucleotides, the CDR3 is TGCGCCAGCGCGATGATCCCTCCCTACAATGAGCAGTTCTTC. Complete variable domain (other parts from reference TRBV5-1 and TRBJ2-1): KAGVTQTPRYLIKTRGQQVTLSCSPISGHRSVSWYQQTPGQGLQFLFEYFSETQRNKGNFPGRFSGRQFSNSRSEMNVSTLELGDSALYLCASAMIPPYNEQFFGPGTRLTVL.

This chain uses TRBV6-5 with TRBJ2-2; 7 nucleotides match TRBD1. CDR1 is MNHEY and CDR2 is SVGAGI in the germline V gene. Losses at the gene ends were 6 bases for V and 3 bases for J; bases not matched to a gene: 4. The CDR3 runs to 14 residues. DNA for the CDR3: TGTGCCAGCAGGTCCGGGACAGACACCGGGGAGCTGTTTTTT. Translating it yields CASRSGTDTGELFF.

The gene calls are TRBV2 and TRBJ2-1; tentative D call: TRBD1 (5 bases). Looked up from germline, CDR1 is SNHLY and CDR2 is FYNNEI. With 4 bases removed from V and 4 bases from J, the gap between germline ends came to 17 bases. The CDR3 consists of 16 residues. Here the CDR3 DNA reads TGTGCCAGCAGTGTCCAAAGGACATTCGGATACAATGAGCAGTTCTTC. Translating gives CASSVQRTFGYNEQFF.

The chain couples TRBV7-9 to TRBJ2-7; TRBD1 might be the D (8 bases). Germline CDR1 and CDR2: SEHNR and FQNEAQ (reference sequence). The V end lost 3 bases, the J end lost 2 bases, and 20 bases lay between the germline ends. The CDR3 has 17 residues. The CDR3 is CASSFRQGTTQPYEQYF. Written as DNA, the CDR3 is TGTGCCAGCAGCTTCCGACAGGGGACTACTCAACCCTACGAGCAGTACTTC. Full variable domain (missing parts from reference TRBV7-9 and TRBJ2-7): DTGVSQNPRHKITKRGQNVTFRCDPISEHNRLYWYRQTLGQGPEFLTYFQNEAQLEKSRLLSDRFSAERPKGSFSTLEIQRTEQGDSAMYLCASSFRQGTTQPYEQYFGPGTRLTVT.

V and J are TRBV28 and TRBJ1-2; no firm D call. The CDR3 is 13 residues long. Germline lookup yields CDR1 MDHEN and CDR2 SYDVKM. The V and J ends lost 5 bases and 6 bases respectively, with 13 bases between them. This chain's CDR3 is CASSLVGRNGYTF. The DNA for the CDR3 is TGTGCCAGCAGTCTCGTAGGGAGAAATGGCTACACCTTC.

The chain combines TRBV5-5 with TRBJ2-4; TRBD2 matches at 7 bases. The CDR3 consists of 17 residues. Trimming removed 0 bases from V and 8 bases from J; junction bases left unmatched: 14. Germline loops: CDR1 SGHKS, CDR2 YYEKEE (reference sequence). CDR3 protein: CASSLEVGQGGRYIQYF. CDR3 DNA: TGTGCCAGCAGCTTGGAGGTCGGGCAGGGAGGGCGATACATTCAGTACTTC.

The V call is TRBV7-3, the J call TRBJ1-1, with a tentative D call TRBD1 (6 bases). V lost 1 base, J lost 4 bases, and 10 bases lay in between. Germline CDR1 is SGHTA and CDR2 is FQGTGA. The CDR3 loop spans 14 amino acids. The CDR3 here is CASSLKGGSTEAFF. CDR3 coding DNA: TGTGCCAGCAGCTTAAAAGGGGGTAGCACTGAAGCTTTCTTT.

CDR3 DNA sequence: TGCGCCAGCAGCTTGGCCGAGGGTGGGAGCCCCCCCCCTACGCAGTATTTT. Encoded protein: CASSLAEGGSPPPTQYF. The chain links TRBV5-1 to TRBJ2-3; maybe TRBD2 (5 bases). Germline V gives CDR1 SGHRS, CDR2 YFSETQ. The germline V and J ends were trimmed by 0 bases and 8 bases, with 22 bases remaining between them. The CDR3 extends over 17 amino acids. Full variable domain (missing parts from reference TRBV5-1 and TRBJ2-3): KAGVTQTPRYLIKTRGQQVTLSCSPISGHRSVSWYQQTPGQGLQFLFEYFSETQRNKGNFPGRFSGRQFSNSRSEMNVSTLELGDSALYLCASSLAEGGSPPPTQYFGPGTRLTVL.

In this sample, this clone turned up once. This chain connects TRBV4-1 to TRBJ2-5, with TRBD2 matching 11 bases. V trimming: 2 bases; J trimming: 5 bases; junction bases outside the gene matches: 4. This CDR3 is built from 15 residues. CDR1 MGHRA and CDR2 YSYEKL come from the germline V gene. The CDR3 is CASSQSSGRRETQYF. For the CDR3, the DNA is TGCGCCAGCAGCCAATCTAGCGGGAGGAGGGAGACCCAGTACTTC.

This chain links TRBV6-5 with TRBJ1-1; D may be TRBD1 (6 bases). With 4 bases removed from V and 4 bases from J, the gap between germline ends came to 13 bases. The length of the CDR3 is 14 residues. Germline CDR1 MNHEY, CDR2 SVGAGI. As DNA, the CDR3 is TGTGCCAGCAGTTTCAGGGGACCGGGCACTGAAGCTTTCTTT. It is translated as CASSFRGPGTEAFF.

The CDR3, as DNA: TGTGCCAGCAGTTCTCAGGTCTCTGGAAACACCATATATTTT. Encoded protein: CASSSQVSGNTIYF. The chain links TRBV28 to TRBJ1-3; D uncertain. V was shortened by 4 bases and J by 0 bases, with 7 bases between the two germline ends. This CDR3 comprises 14 residues. Germline V gene data show CDR1 as MDHEN and CDR2 as SYDVKM.

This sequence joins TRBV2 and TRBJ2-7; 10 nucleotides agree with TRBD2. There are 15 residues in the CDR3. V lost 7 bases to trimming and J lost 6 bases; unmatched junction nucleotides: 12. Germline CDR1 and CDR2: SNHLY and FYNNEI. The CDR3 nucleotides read TGTGCCAGCACCAGGGCTAGCGGGAGAGTTAGCGAGCAGTACTTC. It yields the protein CASTRASGRVSEQYF.

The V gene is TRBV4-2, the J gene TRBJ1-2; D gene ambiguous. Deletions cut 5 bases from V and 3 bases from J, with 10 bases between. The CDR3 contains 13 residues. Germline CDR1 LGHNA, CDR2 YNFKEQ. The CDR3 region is CASSRGGDYGYTF. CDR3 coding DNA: TGTGCCAGCAGCAGAGGCGGGGACTATGGCTACACCTTC.

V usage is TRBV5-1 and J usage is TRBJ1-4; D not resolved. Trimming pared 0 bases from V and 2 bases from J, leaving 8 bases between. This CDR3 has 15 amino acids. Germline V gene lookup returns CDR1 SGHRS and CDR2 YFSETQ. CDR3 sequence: CASSLVGSTNEKLFF. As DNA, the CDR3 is TGCGCCAGCAGCTTGGTGGGCTCGACTAATGAAAAACTGTTTTTT.

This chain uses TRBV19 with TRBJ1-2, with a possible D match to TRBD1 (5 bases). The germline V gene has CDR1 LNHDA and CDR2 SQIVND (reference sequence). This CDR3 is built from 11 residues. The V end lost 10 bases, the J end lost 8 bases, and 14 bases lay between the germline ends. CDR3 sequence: CATDSLDGYTF. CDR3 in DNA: TGTGCCACCGACAGTTTAGACGGCTACACCTTC. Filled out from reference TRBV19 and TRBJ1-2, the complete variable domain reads DGGITQSPKYLFRKEGQNVTLSCEQNLNHDAMYWYRQDPGQGLRLIYYSQIVNDFQKGDIAEGYSVSREKKESFPLTVTSAQKNPTAFYLCATDSLDGYTFGSGTRLTVV.

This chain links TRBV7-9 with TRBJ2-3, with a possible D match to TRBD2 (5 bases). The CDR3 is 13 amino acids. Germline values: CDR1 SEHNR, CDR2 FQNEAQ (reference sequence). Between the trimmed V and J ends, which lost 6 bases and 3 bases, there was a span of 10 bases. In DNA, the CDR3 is TGTGCCAGCAGGCTAGACTATACAGATACGCAGTATTTT. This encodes CASRLDYTDTQYF.

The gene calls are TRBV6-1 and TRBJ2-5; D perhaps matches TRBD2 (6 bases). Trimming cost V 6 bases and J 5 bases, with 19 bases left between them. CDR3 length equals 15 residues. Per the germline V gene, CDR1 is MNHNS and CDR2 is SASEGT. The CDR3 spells CASSPLAGLGETQYF. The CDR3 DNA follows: TGTGCCAGCAGCCCTCTCGCGGGGTTAGGGGAGACCCAGTACTTC.